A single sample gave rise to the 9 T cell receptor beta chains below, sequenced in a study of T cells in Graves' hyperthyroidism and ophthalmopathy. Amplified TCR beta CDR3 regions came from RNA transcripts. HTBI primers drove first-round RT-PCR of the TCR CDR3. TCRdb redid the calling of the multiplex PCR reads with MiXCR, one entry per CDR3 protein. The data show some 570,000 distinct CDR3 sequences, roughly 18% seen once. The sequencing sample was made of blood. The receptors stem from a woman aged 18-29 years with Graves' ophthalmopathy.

As DNA, the CDR3 is TGCGCCAGCAGCCAAGATTGGGGGGGGAACACTGAAGCTTTCTTT. Its protein product is CASSQDWGGNTEAFF. The V gene is TRBV4-3, the J gene TRBJ1-1, with D possibly TRBD1 on 5 matching bases. Trimming removed 0 bases at V and 1 base at J, with 9 bases between. The germline V gene has CDR1 LGHNA and CDR2 YSLEER. There are 15 residues in the CDR3.

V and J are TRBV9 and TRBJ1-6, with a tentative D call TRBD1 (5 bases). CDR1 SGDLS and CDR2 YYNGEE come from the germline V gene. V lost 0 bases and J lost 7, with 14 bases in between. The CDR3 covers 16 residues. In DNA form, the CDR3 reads TGTGCCAGCAGCGTAGCGGGGGTAGGGGTCAATTCACCCCTCCACTTT. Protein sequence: CASSVAGVGVNSPLHF.

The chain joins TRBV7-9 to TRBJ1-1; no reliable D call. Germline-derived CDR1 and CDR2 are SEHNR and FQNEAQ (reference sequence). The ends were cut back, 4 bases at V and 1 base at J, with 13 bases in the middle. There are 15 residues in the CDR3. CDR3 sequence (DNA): TGTGCCAGCAGCTCCAGACGAATTCCGAACACTGAAGCTTTCTTT. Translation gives CASSSRRIPNTEAFF. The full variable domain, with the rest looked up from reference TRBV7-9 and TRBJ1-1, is DTGVSQNPRHKITKRGQNVTFRCDPISEHNRLYWYRQTLGQGPEFLTYFQNEAQLEKSRLLSDRFSAERPKGSFSTLEIQRTEQGDSAMYLCASSSRRIPNTEAFFGQGTRLTVV.

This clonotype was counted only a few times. CDR3 nucleotides: TGCAGTGCTGGGTCTCTGGCTAGCGGGGCCACCTACGAGCAGTACTTC. Amino acid sequence: CSAGSLASGATYEQYF. The chain is built from TRBV20-1 and TRBJ2-7; 9 bases are a match to TRBD2. Germline CDR1 reads DFQATT; CDR2 reads SNEGSKA (reference sequence). The CDR3 loop spans 16 amino acids. The J segment lost 2 bases and the V segment lost 5 bases, leaving 13 bases of the junction unmatched.

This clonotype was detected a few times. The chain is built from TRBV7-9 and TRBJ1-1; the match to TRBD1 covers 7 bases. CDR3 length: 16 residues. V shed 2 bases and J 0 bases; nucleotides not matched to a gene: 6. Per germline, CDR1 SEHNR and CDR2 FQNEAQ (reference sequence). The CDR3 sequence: CASSLTGAAMNTEAFF. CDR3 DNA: TGTGCCAGCAGCTTAACAGGGGCCGCTATGAACACTGAAGCTTTCTTT.

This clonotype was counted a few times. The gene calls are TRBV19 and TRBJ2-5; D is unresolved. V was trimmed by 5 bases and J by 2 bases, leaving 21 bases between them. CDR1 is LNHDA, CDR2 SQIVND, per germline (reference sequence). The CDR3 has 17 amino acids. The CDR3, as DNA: TGTGCCAGTAGTTCCTCCCTCTCGCGGAGTCAACAAGAGACCCAGTACTTC. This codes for CASSSSLSRSQQETQYF.

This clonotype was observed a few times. The CDR3 protein is CASSPVGVNTEAFF. The CDR3 DNA sequence: TGTGCCAGCAGCCCTGTGGGGGTGAACACTGAAGCTTTCTTT. The chain links TRBV5-6 to TRBJ1-1; D is possibly TRBD1 (5 bases). The CDR3 spans 14 residues. Germline V gene lookup returns CDR1 SGHDT and CDR2 YYEEEE. Trimming left V 4 bases short and J 0 bases short, with 10 bases between.

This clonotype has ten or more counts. In nucleotides, the CDR3 is TGCAGCGTTGCCAGCGGGAGGCCATCAGATACGCAGTATTTT. It specifies CSVASGRPSDTQYF. The chain couples TRBV29-1 to TRBJ2-3; TRBD2 matches at 9 bases. From germline, CDR1 is SQVTM and CDR2 ANQGSEA. The CDR3 totals 14 residues. V was pared by 4 bases and J by 4 bases, with 6 bases of the junction left unmatched.

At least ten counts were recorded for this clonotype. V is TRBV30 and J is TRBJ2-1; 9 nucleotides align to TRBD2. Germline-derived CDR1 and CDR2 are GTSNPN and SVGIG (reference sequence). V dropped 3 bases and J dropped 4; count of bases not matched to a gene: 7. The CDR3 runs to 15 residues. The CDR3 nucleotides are TGTGCCTGGAGCCTACTAGCGGGCGAGTACAATGAGCAGTTCTTC. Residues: CAWSLLAGEYNEQFF.